The T cell receptor (beta chain) under discussion was sequenced for a study of T cell responses to AZD1222 COVID-19 vaccine. Note on this clone: Its antigen is not known.

Broader study findings: Nearly half of the spike-specific TCRs reportedly recognize variant regions that carry no mutations. Distributed over spike, vaccine-associated CD4 TCRs predominated at 160-218 and 743-854.

Using immunoSEQ multiplex PCR, the repertoire was profiled, and TCRdb retains in-frame clones only, with some absent. The table lists 160,000 or so clones, more than 85% of them singletons. V dropped 4 bases and J dropped 1 base, with 12 bases sitting between them. This CDR3 contains 15 residues. Germline V gene data show CDR1 as SGHNT and CDR2 as YENEEA. The TCR sequence derives from an adult in good health. V gene TRBV11-3 combines with J gene TRBJ2-3; D unresolved. The source material was peripheral blood, sampled on day 0 of AZD1222 vaccination. Here the CDR3 reads CASSSRTTGTDTQYF. The CDR3 DNA follows: TGTGCCAGCAGCTCCCGAACCACGGGCACAGATACGCAGTATTTT.